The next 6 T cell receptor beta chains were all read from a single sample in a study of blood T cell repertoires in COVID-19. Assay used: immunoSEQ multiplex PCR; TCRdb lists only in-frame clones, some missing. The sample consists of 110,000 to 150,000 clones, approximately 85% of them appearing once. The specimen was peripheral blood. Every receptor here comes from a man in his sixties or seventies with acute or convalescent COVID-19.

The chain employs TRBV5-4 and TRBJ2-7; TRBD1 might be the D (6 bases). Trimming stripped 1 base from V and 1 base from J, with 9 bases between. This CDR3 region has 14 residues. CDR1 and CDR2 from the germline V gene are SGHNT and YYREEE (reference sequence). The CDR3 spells CASSLQGISYEQYF. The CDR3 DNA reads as TGTGCCAGCAGCTTGCAGGGGATATCCTACGAGCAGTACTTC.

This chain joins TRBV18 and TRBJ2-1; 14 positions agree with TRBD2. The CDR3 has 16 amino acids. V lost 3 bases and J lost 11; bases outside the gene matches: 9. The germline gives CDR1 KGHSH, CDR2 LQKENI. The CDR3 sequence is CASSPGTSGRGGKQFF. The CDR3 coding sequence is TGTGCCAGCTCACCTGGGACTAGCGGGAGAGGGGGTAAGCAGTTCTTC.

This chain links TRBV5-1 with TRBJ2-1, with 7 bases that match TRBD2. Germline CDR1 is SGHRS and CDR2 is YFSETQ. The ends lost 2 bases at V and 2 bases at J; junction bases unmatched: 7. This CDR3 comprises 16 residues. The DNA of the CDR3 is TGCGCCAGCAGCTTCCAACTAGCGCGTACCTACAATGAGCAGTTCTTC. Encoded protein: CASSFQLARTYNEQFF.

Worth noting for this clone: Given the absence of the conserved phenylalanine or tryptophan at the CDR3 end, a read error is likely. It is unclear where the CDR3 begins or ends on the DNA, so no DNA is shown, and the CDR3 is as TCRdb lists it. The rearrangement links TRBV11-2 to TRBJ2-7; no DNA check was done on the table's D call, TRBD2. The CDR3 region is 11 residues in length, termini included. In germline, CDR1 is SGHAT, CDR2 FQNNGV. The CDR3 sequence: CASSLEAVVGI.

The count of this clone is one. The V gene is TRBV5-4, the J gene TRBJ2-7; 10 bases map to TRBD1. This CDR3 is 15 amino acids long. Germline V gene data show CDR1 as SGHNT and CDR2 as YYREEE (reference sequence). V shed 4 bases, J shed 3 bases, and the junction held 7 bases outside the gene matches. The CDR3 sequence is CASSIGTGEVYEQYF. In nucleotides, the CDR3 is TGTGCCAGCAGCATCGGGACAGGGGAGGTCTACGAGCAGTACTTC.

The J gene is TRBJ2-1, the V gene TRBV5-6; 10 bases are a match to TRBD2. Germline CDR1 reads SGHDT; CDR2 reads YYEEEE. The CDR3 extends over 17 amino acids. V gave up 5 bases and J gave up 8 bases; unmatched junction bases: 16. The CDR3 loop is CASRPRASGRTTHEQFF. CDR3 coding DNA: TGTGCCAGCAGACCCCGGGCTAGCGGGAGAACAACCCATGAGCAGTTCTTC.